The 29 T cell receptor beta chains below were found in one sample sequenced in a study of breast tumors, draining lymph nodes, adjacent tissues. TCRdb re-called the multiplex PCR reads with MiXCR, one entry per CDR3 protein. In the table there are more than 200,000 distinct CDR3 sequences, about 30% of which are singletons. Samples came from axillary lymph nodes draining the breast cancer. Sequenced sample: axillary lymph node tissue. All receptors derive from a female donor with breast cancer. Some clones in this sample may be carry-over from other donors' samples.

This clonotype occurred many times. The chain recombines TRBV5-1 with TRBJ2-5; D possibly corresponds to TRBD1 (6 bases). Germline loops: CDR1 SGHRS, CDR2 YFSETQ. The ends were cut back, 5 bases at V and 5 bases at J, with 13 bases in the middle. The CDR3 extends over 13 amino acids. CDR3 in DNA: TGCGCCAGCAGTTCTCAGGGGCTCGAGACCCAGTACTTC. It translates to CASSSQGLETQYF.

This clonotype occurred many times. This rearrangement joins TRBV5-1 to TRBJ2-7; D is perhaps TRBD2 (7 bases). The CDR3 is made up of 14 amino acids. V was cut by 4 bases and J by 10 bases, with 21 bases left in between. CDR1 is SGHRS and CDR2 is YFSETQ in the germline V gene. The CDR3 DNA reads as TGCGCCAGCAGCCCGAGGGGTACAGGGACTAACCAGTACTTC. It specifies CASSPRGTGTNQYF.

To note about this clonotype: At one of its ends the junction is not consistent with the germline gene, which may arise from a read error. The DNA for the CDR3 is TGCAGCGTCGGACTAGCGGGAGGCAATGAGCCCCAGCATTTT. Encoded protein: CSVGLAGGNEPQHF. This chain connects TRBV29-1 to TRBJ1-5, with D unresolved. Germline-derived CDR1 and CDR2 are SQVTM and ANQGSEA. The CDR3 length is 14 residues.

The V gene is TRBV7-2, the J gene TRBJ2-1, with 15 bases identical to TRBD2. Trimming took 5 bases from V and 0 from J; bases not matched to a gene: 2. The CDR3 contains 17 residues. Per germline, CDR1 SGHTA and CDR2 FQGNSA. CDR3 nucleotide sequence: TGTGCCAGCAGCAAGGGACTAGCGGGAGGCTCCTACAATGAGCAGTTCTTC. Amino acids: CASSKGLAGGSYNEQFF.

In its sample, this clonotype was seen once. The CDR3 loop reads CSVVGRAYNEQFF. The CDR3 region has the DNA TGCAGCGTTGTGGGACGGGCCTACAATGAGCAGTTCTTC. The V and J genes are TRBV29-1 and TRBJ2-1; either TRBD1 or TRBD2 may fit D (5 bases each). V lost 4 bases to trimming and J lost 2 bases, with 9 bases between them. The CDR3 has 13 residues. Germline V gives CDR1 SQVTM, CDR2 ANQGSEA.

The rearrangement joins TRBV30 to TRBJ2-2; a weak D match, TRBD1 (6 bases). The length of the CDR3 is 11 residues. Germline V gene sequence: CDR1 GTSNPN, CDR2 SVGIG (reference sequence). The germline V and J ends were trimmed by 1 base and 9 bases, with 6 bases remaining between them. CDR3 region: CAWSGDRELFF. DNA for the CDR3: TGTGCCTGGAGTGGGGACAGGGAGCTGTTTTTT. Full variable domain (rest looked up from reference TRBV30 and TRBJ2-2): SQTIHQWPATLVQPVGSPLSLECTVEGTSNPNLYWYRQAAGRGLQLLFYSVGIGQISSEVPQNLSASRPQDRQFILSSKKLLLSDSGFYLCAWSGDRELFFGEGSRLTVL.

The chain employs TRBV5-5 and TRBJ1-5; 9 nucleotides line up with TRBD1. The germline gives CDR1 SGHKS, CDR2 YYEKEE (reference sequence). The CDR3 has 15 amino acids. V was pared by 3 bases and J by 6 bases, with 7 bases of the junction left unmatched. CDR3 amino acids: CASSWGQGGGQPQHF. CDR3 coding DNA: TGTGCCAGCAGCTGGGGACAGGGAGGGGGTCAGCCCCAGCATTTT.

In DNA form, the CDR3 reads TGCAGCGTTGATTTGGTAGCGGGAGACAGGGTTCGATCACCCCTCCACTTT. It specifies CSVDLVAGDRVRSPLHF. The gene calls are TRBV29-1 and TRBJ1-6, with 7 bases lining up with TRBD1. The CDR3 runs to 17 residues. The J segment lost 10 bases and the V segment lost 3 bases, leaving 18 bases of the junction unmatched. The V gene's germline CDR1 is SQVTM and CDR2 ANQGSEA. Combining the CDR3 with reference TRBV29-1 and TRBJ1-6 gives the whole variable domain SAVISQKPSRDICQRGTSLTIQCQVDSQVTMMFWYRQQPGQSLTLIATANQGSEATYESGFVIDKFPISRPNLTFSTLTVSNMSPEDSSIYLCSVDLVAGDRVRSPLHFGNGTRLTVT.

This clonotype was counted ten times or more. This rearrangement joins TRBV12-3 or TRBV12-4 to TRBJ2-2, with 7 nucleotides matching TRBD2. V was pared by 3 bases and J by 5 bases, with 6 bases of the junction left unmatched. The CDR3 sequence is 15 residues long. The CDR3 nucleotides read TGTGCCAGCAGTTTGGGCGGGGGAGAAACCGGGGAGCTGTTTTTT. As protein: CASSLGGGETGELFF.

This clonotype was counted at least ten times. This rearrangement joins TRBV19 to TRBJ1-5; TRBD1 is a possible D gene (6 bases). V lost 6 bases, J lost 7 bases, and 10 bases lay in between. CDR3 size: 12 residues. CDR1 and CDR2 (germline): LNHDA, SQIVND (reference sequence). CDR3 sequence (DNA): TGTGCCAGTAGGCAAGGACAGCAGCCCCAGCATTTT. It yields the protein CASRQGQQPQHF.

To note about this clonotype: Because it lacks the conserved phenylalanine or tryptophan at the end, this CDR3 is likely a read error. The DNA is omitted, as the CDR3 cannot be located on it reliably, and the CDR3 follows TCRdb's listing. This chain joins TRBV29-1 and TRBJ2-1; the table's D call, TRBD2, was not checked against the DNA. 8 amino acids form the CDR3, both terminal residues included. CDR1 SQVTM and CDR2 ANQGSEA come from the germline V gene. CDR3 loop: CSVEVRAG.

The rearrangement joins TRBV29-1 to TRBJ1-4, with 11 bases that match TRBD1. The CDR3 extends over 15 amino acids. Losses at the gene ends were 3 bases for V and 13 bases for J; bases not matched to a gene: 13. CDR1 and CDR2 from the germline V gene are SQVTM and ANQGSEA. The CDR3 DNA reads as TGCAGCGTTGAGGGGGATCGCGGGACAGGGGGTGGACTGTTTTTT. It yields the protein CSVEGDRGTGGGLFF.

CDR3 in amino acids: CASRGRGGIEAFF. Here the CDR3 DNA reads TGTGCCAGCAGAGGGCGGGGGGGTATTGAAGCTTTCTTT. The genes are TRBV5-8 and TRBJ1-1; weak D call: TRBD1 (5 bases). Germline V lookup: CDR1 SGHTS, CDR2 YDEGEE. V dropped 5 bases and J dropped 7 bases, with 15 bases sitting between them. The CDR3 sequence is 13 residues long.

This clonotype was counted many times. The CDR3 region has the DNA TGTGCCAGCAGCTTTGGAGGTAGTAGCCGGGAGACCCAGTACTTC. It encodes CASSFGGSSRETQYF. J is TRBJ2-5 and V is TRBV13, with D perhaps TRBD2 (5 bases). Trimming cost V 3 bases and J 5 bases, with 16 bases left between them. The CDR3 loop spans 15 amino acids. Germline-derived CDR1 and CDR2 are PRHDT and FYEKMQ (reference sequence).

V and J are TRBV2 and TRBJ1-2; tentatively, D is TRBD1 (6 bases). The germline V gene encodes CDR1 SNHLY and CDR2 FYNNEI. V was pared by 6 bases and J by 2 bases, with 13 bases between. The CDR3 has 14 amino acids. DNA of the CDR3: TGTGCCAGCAGGTGGGAGGGGGTAAACTATGGCTACACCTTC. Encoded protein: CASRWEGVNYGYTF.

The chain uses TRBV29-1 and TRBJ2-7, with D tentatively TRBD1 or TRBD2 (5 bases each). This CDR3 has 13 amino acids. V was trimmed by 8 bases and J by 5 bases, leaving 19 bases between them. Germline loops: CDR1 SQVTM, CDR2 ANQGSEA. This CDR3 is CSSYGAGSDEQYF. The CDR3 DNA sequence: TGCAGCAGTTACGGGGCAGGGAGCGACGAGCAGTACTTC.

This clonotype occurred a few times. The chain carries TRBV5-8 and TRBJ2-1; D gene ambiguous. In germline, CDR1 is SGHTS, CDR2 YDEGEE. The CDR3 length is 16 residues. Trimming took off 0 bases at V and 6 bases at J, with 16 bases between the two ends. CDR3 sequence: CASSLVRPEVGNEQFF. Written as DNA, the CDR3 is TGTGCCAGCAGCTTGGTTCGACCAGAAGTGGGCAATGAGCAGTTCTTC.

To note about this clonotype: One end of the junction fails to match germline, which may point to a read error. CDR3 sequence: CASSSAGYEKLLF. The CDR3 coding sequence is TGTGCCAGCAGCTCGGCGGGGTATGAAAAACTGCTTTTT. V and J are TRBV11-3 and TRBJ1-4, with D uncertain. There are 13 residues in the CDR3. Germline lookup yields CDR1 SGHNT and CDR2 YENEEA.

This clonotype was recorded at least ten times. CDR3 in DNA: TGTGCCAGTACCCCGGGACTAGACTACAATGAGCAGTTCTTC. Translation gives CASTPGLDYNEQFF. The chain uses TRBV19 and TRBJ2-1; 8 bases are a match to TRBD2. The V gene end was trimmed by 7 bases and the J gene end by 3 bases; junction bases not matched to a gene: 5. This CDR3 is built from 14 residues. Per the germline V gene, CDR1 is LNHDA and CDR2 is SQIVND (reference sequence).

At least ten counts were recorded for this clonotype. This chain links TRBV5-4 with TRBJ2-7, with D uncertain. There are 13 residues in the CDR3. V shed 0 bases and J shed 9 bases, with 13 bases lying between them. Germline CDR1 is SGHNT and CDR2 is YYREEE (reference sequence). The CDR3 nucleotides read TGTGCCAGCAGCTTGGTGTCTTCCACCTGGCAGTACTTC. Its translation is CASSLVSSTWQYF.

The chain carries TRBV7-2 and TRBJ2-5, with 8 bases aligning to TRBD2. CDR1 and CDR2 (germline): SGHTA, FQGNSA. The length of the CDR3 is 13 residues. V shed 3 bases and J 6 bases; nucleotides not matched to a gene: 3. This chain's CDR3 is CASSLIAGKTQYF. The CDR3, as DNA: TGTGCCAGCAGCTTGATAGCGGGGAAGACCCAGTACTTC.

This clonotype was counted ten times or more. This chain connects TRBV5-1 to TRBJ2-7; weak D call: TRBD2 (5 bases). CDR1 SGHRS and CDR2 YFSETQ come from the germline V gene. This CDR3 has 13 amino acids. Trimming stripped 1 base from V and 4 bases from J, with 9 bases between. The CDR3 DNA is TGCGCCAGCAGCTTGATTGAGGGATACGAGCAGTACTTC. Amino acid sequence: CASSLIEGYEQYF. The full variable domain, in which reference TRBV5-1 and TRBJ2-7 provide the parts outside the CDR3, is KAGVTQTPRYLIKTRGQQVTLSCSPISGHRSVSWYQQTPGQGLQFLFEYFSETQRNKGNFPGRFSGRQFSNSRSEMNVSTLELGDSALYLCASSLIEGYEQYFGPGTRLTVT.

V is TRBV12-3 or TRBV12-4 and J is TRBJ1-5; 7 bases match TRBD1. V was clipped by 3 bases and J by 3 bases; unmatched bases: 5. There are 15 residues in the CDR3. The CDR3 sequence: CASSFAGGNNQPQHF. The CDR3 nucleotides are TGTGCCAGCAGTTTCGCAGGGGGTAACAATCAGCCCCAGCATTTT.

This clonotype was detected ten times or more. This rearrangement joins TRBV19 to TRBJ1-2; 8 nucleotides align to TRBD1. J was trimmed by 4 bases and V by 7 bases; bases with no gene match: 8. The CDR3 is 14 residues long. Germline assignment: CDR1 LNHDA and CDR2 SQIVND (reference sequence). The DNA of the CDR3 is TGTGCCAGTACCCCAGGGACAGGATTCTATGGCTACACCTTC. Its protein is CASTPGTGFYGYTF.

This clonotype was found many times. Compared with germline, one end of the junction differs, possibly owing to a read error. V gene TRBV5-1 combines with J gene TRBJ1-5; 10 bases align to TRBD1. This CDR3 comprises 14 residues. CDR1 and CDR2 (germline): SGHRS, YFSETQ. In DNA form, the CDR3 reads TGCGCCAGCAGCTCTGGACAGGGGGATCACCCCCAGCATTTT. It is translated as CASSSGQGDHPQHF.

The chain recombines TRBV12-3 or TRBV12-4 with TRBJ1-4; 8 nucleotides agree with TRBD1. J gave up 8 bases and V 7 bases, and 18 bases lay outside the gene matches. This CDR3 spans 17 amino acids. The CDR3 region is CASTSFWTGTFEEKLFF. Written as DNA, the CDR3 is TGTGCCAGCACCTCATTCTGGACAGGGACTTTCGAAGAAAAACTGTTTTTT.

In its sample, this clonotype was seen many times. This CDR3 reads CAWGQTADTQYF. CDR3 coding DNA: TGTGCCTGGGGACAGACTGCAGATACGCAGTATTTT. The chain employs TRBV30 and TRBJ2-3; D is possibly TRBD1 (6 bases). This CDR3 has 12 amino acids. V lost 5 bases to trimming and J lost 4 bases, with 10 bases between them. Germline values: CDR1 GTSNPN, CDR2 SVGIG (reference sequence).

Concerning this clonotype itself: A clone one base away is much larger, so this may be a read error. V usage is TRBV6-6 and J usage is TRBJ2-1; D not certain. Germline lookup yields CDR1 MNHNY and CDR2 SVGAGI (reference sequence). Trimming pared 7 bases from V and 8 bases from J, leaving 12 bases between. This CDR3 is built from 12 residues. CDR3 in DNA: TGTGCCAGCACCCCCGATTTCGATGAGCAGTTCTTC. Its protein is CASTPDFDEQFF.

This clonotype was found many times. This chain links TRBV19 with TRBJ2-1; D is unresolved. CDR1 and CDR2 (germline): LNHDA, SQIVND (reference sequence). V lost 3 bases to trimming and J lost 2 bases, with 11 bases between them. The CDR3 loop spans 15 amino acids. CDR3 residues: CASSIFRSAYNEQFF. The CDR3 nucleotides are TGTGCCAGTAGTATCTTCCGATCCGCCTACAATGAGCAGTTCTTC.